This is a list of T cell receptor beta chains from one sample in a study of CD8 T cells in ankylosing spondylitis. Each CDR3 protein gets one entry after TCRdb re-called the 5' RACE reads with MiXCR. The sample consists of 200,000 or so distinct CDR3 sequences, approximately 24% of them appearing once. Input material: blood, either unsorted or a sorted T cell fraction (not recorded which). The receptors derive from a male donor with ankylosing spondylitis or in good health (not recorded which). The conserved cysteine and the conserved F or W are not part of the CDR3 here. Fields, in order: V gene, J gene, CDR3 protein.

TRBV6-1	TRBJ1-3	ASSDPGYGGNTIY
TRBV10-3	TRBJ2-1	AISGGGREEQF
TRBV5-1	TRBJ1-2	ASSFVQGGYGYT
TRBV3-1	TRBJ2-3	ASSQWDIADTQY
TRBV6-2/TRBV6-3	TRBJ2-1	ASSIAGGYNEQF
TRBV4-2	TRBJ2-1	ASSQDRGPSDEQF
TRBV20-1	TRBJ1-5	SALRGTDSNQPQH
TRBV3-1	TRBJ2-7	ASRRSGPGYEQY
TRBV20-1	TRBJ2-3	SAREGTVSTDTQY
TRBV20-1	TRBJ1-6	SAREGNSPLH
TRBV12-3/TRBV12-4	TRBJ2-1	ASSPRTSGPGNEQF
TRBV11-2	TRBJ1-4	ASSLGQVVHEKLF
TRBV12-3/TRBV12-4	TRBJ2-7	ASNRDRSSYEQY
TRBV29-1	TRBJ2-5	SVLWSGQETQY
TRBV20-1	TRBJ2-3	SARRSSGNTQY
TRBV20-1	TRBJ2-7	SASDTIYEQY
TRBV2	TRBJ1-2	ASSAGGGYGYT